These T cell receptor beta chains were read from a single sample in a study of blood T cell repertoires in COVID-19. Repertoires were generated with immunoSEQ multiplex PCR, while TCRdb's copy carries only in-frame clones and drops some. In the table there are about 110,000 clones, over 75% of which are singletons. Sequenced input: peripheral blood. Every receptor here comes from a human donor in a cohort sampled during active COVID-19. The CDR3 runs from the conserved cysteine through the conserved F or W.

>TRBV4-1|TRBJ2-1
CASSQEPGNLYNEQFF
>TRBV7-3|TRBJ1-6
CASSRQADSPLHF
>TRBV11-2|TRBJ1-1
CASTNEGALNTEAFF
>TRBV7-2|TRBJ1-2
CASSPGQVYGYTF
>TRBV10-3|TRBJ2-1
CAISGGGSGVYNEQFF
>TRBV7-2|TRBJ2-3
CASSLESDADTQYF
>TRBV5-1|TRBJ2-7
CASSLTGVNYEQYF
>TRBV27|TRBJ1-2
CASSLSPWTGVGAGYTF
>TRBV2|TRBJ1-4
CASRLSGDNEKLFF
>TRBV5-1|TRBJ1-4
CASSLAGGAGEKLFF
>TRBV7-8|TRBJ2-7
CASSLGGAAEQYF
>TRBV5-1|TRBJ2-7
CASSSMGGAAYEQYF
>TRBV4-1|TRBJ1-4
CASSLKTPAATATNEKLFF
>TRBV2|TRBJ1-2
CASRADGNYGYTF
>TRBV30|TRBJ2-2
CAWSAGANTGELFF
>TRBV5-4|TRBJ2-1
CASSLGGGWSSYNEQFF
>TRBV13|TRBJ2-5
CASSLSRGSGGETQYF
>TRBV4-1|TRBJ1-1
CASSRNRDTWNTEAFF
>TRBV6-6|TRBJ2-3
CASSPGGTDTQYF
>TRBV18|TRBJ1-3
CASSPGQNSGNTIYF
>TRBV11-2|TRBJ1-5
CASSPGGNQPQHF
>TRBV18|TRBJ1-5
CASSPIHSNQPQHF
>TRBV18|TRBJ2-7
CASSPPGNEQYF
>TRBV2|TRBJ2-1
CASTPWSDSYNEQFF
>TRBV7-3|TRBJ2-3
CASSLLAGGSDTQYF
>TRBV7-9|TRBJ2-3
CASSSGQGADTQYF
>TRBV5-1|TRBJ1-1
CASSLGQVNTEAFF
>TRBV7-9|TRBJ1-5
CASSLTGGGNQPQHF
>TRBV9|TRBJ2-1
CASSVGERGNEQFF
>TRBV3-1/TRBV3-2|TRBJ2-7
CASSHPTRAYEQYF
>TRBV6-1|TRBJ2-1
CASSEKYLAVYNEQFF
>TRBV6-4|TRBJ1-5
CASSDFGLGHSNSNQPQHF
>TRBV2|TRBJ2-3
CASSYRLGGDTQYF
>TRBV7-9|TRBJ2-5
CASSEGQGEETQYF
>TRBV25-1|TRBJ2-1
CASSAGTGRIYNEQFF
>TRBV7-9|TRBJ2-1
CGASDYNEQFF
>TRBV7-9|TRBJ2-3
CASSSSGGLGDTQYF